The 22 T cell receptor beta chains given below trace back to one sample, sequenced in a study of vaccination effects on CD4 cells after COVID-19. Clones were read by immunoSEQ multiplex PCR, and TCRdb kept only the in-frame ones, dropping some. The sample carries roughly 60,000 clones, approximately 70% recorded once. These receptors have no known antigen. With about 9 days of culture completed, CD4+ T cells were isolated. Sequencing used CD4+ T cells from PBMCs cultured without peptide, obtained before COVID-19 vaccination. These TCRs come from a human donor who had a prior SARS-CoV-2 infection.

This rearrangement joins TRBV5-5 to TRBJ1-1, with TRBD1 identical over 10 bases. Germline trimming cut 4 bases from V and 4 bases from J; bases unmatched to any gene: 4. CDR3 size: 14 residues. Per the germline V gene, CDR1 is SGHKS and CDR2 is YYEKEE (reference sequence). CDR3 coding DNA: TGTGCCAGCAGCCCGACAGGGGGCGTCACTGAAGCTTTCTTT. Translated, it gives CASSPTGGVTEAFF.

The table lists this clone with a few counts. The chain recombines TRBV29-1 with TRBJ1-2; no clear D gene. This CDR3 region has 19 residues. Germline V gives CDR1 SQVTM, CDR2 ANQGSEA. V was shortened by 0 bases and J by 7 bases, with 30 bases between the two germline ends. CDR3 loop: CSVEDIKYESVAEYSGYTF. In DNA, the CDR3 is TGCAGCGTTGAAGATATCAAGTATGAATCGGTCGCAGAGTATTCTGGCTACACCTTC.

The gene calls are TRBV24-1 and TRBJ2-2, with 13 bases fitting TRBD2. There are 17 residues in the CDR3. CDR1 is KGHDR, CDR2 SFDVKD, per germline. The junction had 8 bases not matched to a gene; V was cut back by 4 bases and J by 7 bases. CDR3 sequence: CATSDRTSGGDVGELFF. CDR3 sequence (DNA): TGTGCCACCAGTGACCGAACTAGCGGGGGGGATGTCGGGGAGCTGTTTTTT.

The chain carries TRBV18 and TRBJ2-5; 10 bases align to TRBD2. The CDR3 covers 16 residues. Per the germline V gene, CDR1 is KGHSH and CDR2 is LQKENI. The junction had 5 bases not matched to a gene; V was cut back by 3 bases and J by 1 base. The CDR3 sequence: CASSPQAGGGQETQYF. The CDR3 DNA sequence: TGTGCCAGCTCACCTCAAGCGGGAGGGGGCCAAGAGACCCAGTACTTC.

V usage is TRBV3-1 (or the pseudogene TRBV3-2) and J usage is TRBJ2-7; TRBD1 might be the D (8 bases). Germline V gene data show CDR1 as LGHDT and CDR2 as YNNKEL (reference sequence). Trimming took off 4 bases at V and 3 bases at J, with 16 bases between the two ends. This CDR3 has 15 residues. The CDR3 loop is CASSPWTGRGYEQYF. The DNA for the CDR3 is TGTGCCAGCAGCCCCTGGACAGGGAGGGGCTACGAGCAGTACTTC.

This clone was detected once. The chain is built from TRBV13 and TRBJ2-4; TRBD2 aligns across 7 bases. CDR1 and CDR2 (germline): PRHDT, FYEKMQ (reference sequence). J was trimmed by 5 bases and V by 4 bases; bases with no gene match: 11. The CDR3 runs to 16 residues. The CDR3 sequence: CASSSRGTSVENIQYF. CDR3 coding DNA: TGTGCCAGCAGCTCAAGGGGCACTAGCGTAGAAAACATTCAGTACTTC.

J is TRBJ2-5 and V is TRBV7-9; D remains ambiguous. The CDR3 consists of 15 residues. Germline CDR1 SEHNR, CDR2 FQNEAQ (reference sequence). The ends were cut back, 1 base at V and 8 bases at J, with 17 bases in the middle. Written as DNA, the CDR3 is TGTGCCAGCAGCTTAGATCTAGACGTTCAGACAACCCAGTACTTC. It encodes CASSLDLDVQTTQYF.

This chain's CDR3 is CSVEAVGGGADTQYF. CDR3 coding DNA: TGCAGCGTTGAAGCAGTGGGCGGGGGGGCAGATACGCAGTATTTT. V and J are TRBV29-1 and TRBJ2-3; the match to TRBD2 covers 9 bases. The V gene end was trimmed by 1 base and the J gene end by 4 bases; junction bases not matched to a gene: 6. The CDR3 extends over 15 amino acids. Germline CDR1 is SQVTM and CDR2 is ANQGSEA.

The rearrangement uses TRBV15 and TRBJ2-7; TRBD2 matches at 7 bases. V lost 0 bases, J lost 2 bases, and 4 bases stayed unmatched. From germline, CDR1 is LNHNV and CDR2 YYDKDF (reference sequence). The CDR3 totals 15 residues. The CDR3 region is CATSRDPLAAYEQYF. DNA of the CDR3: TGTGCCACCAGCAGAGATCCTCTAGCGGCCTACGAGCAGTACTTC.

This clone was recorded only once. The V call is TRBV27, the J call TRBJ2-6; D is ambiguous. This CDR3 has 14 amino acids. Germline CDR1 MNHEY, CDR2 SMNVEV (reference sequence). V shed 5 bases and J shed 4 bases, with 9 bases lying between them. CDR3 protein: CASSRASGANVLTF. Here the CDR3 DNA reads TGTGCCAGCAGTAGGGCCTCCGGGGCCAACGTCCTGACTTTC.

V is TRBV11-2 and J is TRBJ2-7; no definite D call. Germline CDR1 SGHAT, CDR2 FQNNGV. The ends were cut back, 1 base at V and 2 bases at J, with 12 bases in the middle. The CDR3 runs to 15 residues. In DNA form, the CDR3 reads TGTGCCAGCAGCTTAGTAAGGCGCCTCACCTACGAGCAGTACTTC. Its protein product is CASSLVRRLTYEQYF.

The chain combines TRBV7-6 with TRBJ2-2; D might be TRBD1 (6 bases). Germline V gene sequence: CDR1 SGHVS, CDR2 FNYEAQ. V lost 5 bases to trimming and J lost 5 bases, with 15 bases between them. CDR3 size: 15 residues. The CDR3 loop is CASSPGRGVTGELFF. The CDR3, as DNA: TGTGCCAGCAGCCCGGGCAGGGGAGTAACCGGGGAGCTGTTTTTT.

This sequence joins TRBV6-5 and TRBJ1-5, with D uncertain. Germline V lookup: CDR1 MNHEY, CDR2 SVGAGI. The CDR3 is 15 residues long. V was shortened by 8 bases and J by 1 base, with 15 bases between the two germline ends. The CDR3 DNA reads as TGTGCCAGCGCTCTGTCAGCCGAGAGCAATCAGCCCCAGCATTTT. It translates to CASALSAESNQPQHF.

The rearrangement uses TRBV6-5 and TRBJ2-3; D assignment may be TRBD1 or TRBD2 (6 bases each). With 8 bases removed from V and 2 bases from J, the gap between germline ends came to 14 bases. The CDR3 consists of 14 residues. Per the germline V gene, CDR1 is MNHEY and CDR2 is SVGAGI. The CDR3 nucleotides are TGTGCCAGCCGTTTGAGGGGGGACACAGATACGCAGTATTTT. It yields the protein CASRLRGDTDTQYF.

This chain joins TRBV5-1 and TRBJ1-1, with 7 nucleotides matching TRBD1. V shed 4 bases and J 0 bases; nucleotides not matched to a gene: 6. The CDR3 contains 15 residues. The V gene's germline CDR1 is SGHRS and CDR2 YFSETQ. The CDR3 region is CASSPTGKLNTEAFF. CDR3 bases: TGCGCCAGCAGCCCGACAGGGAAGTTGAACACTGAAGCTTTCTTT.

CDR3 in amino acids: CASSLSDPGNYEQYF. The DNA for the CDR3 is TGCGCCAGCAGCTTGTCAGACCCAGGAAACTACGAGCAGTACTTC. The chain couples TRBV5-1 to TRBJ2-7; D uncertain. V lost 1 base to trimming and J lost 3 bases, with 14 bases between them. The CDR3 totals 15 residues. Germline values: CDR1 SGHRS, CDR2 YFSETQ.

This rearrangement joins TRBV11-3 to TRBJ2-1; D may be TRBD2 (5 bases). V was pared by 5 bases and J by 4 bases, with 15 bases between. CDR3 size: 15 residues. Germline V gene sequence: CDR1 SGHNT, CDR2 YENEEA. This CDR3 is CASSPRTDTYNEQFF. The CDR3 coding sequence is TGTGCCAGCAGCCCCCGGACTGACACGTACAATGAGCAGTTCTTC.

The V gene is TRBV6-5, the J gene TRBJ2-1, with TRBD2 identical over 11 bases. From germline, CDR1 is MNHEY and CDR2 SVGAGI. V was clipped by 0 bases and J by 9 bases; unmatched bases: 4. This CDR3 comprises 15 residues. This CDR3 is CASSYSIAGGSEQFF. In DNA, the CDR3 is TGTGCCAGCAGTTACTCGATAGCGGGAGGGAGTGAGCAGTTCTTC.

V gene TRBV20-1 combines with J gene TRBJ2-5; D not resolved. Germline V gene lookup returns CDR1 DFQATT and CDR2 SNEGSKA (reference sequence). With 1 base removed from V and 2 bases from J, the gap between germline ends came to 2 bases. The CDR3 totals 11 residues. The CDR3 nucleotides read TGCAGTGCTAGAGGGCAAGAGACCCAGTACTTC. Encoded protein: CSARGQETQYF.

The rearrangement links TRBV9 to TRBJ1-3; 8 bases line up with TRBD1. The V gene's germline CDR1 is SGDLS and CDR2 YYNGEE. This CDR3 contains 17 residues. With 3 bases clipped from V and 2 bases from J, the junction kept 10 bases outside the gene matches. Here the CDR3 reads CASSGRRQGIAGNTIYF. The CDR3 nucleotides are TGTGCCAGCAGCGGACGCCGACAGGGGATCGCTGGAAACACCATATATTTT.

The rearrangement joins TRBV19 to TRBJ2-3; D is possibly TRBD1 or TRBD2 (5 bases each). V was shortened by 1 base and J by 4 bases, with 9 bases between the two germline ends. CDR1 LNHDA and CDR2 SQIVND come from the germline V gene (reference sequence). The CDR3 totals 14 residues. As DNA, the CDR3 is TGTGCCAGTAGTATAGCAGGGAGCGCAGATACGCAGTATTTT. It translates to CASSIAGSADTQYF.

The chain combines TRBV5-5 with TRBJ1-2; 7 nucleotides agree with TRBD1. The V gene's germline CDR1 is SGHKS and CDR2 YYEKEE (reference sequence). This CDR3 is built from 16 residues. Trimming took 4 bases from V and 4 from J; bases not matched to a gene: 13. The CDR3 is CASSTLPTGLAYGYTF. Here the CDR3 DNA reads TGTGCCAGCAGCACCCTGCCGACAGGGTTGGCCTATGGCTACACCTTC.